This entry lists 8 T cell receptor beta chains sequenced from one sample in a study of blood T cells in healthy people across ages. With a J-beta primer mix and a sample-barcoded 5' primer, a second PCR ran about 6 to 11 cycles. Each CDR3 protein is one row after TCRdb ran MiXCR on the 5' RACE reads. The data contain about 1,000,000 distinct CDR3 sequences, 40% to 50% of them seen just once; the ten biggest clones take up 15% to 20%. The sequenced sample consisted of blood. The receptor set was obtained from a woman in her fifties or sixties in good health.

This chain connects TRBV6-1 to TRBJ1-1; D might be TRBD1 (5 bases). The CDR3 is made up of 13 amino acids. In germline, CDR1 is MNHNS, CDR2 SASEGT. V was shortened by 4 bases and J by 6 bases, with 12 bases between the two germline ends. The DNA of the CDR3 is TGTGCCAGCAGTGCCACAGGCAAGGCTGAAGCTTTCTTT. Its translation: CASSATGKAEAFF.

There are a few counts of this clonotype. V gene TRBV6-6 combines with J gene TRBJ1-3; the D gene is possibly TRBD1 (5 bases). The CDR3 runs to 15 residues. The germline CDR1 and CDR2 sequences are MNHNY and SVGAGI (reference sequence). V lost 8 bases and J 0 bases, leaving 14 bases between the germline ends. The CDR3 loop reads CASGSQGASGNTIYF. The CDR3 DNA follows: TGTGCCAGCGGCTCGCAGGGTGCCTCTGGAAACACCATATATTTT.

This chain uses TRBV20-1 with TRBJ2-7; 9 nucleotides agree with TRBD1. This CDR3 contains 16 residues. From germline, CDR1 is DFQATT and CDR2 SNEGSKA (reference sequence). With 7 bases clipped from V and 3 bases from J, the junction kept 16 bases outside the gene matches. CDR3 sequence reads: CSVLPSPGQGFYEQYF. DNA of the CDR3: TGCAGTGTCCTCCCCAGTCCGGGACAGGGTTTCTACGAGCAGTACTTC.

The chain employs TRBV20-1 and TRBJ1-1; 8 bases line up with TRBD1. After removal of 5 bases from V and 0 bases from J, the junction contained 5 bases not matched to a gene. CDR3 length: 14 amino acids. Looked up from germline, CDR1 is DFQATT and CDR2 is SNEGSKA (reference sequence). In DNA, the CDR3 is TGCAGTGCTGAAGCGACAGGGGTGAACACTGAAGCTTTCTTT. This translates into CSAEATGVNTEAFF.

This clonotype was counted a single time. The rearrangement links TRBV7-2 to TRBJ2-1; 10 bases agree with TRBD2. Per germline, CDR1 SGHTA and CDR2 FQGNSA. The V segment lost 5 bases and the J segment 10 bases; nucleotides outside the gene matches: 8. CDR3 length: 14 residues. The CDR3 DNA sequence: TGTGCCAGCAGCCTTCCACTAGCGGGAAAGGAGCAGTTCTTC. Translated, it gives CASSLPLAGKEQFF. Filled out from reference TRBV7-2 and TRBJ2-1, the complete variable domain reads GAGVSQSPSNKVTEKGKDVELRCDPISGHTALYWYRQSLGQGLEFLIYFQGNSAPDKSGLPSDRFSAERTGGSVSTLTIQRTQQEDSAVYLCASSLPLAGKEQFFGPGTRLTVL.

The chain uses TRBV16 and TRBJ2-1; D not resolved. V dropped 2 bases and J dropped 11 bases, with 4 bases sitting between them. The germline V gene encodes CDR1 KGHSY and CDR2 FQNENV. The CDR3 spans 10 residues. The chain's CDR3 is CASSQVQQFF. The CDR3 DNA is TGTGCCAGCAGCCAAGTGCAGCAGTTCTTC. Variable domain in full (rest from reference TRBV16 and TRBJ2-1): GEEVAQTPKHLVRGEGQKAKLYCAPIKGHSYVFWYQQVLKNEFKFLISFQNENVFDETGMPKERFSAKCLPNSPCSLEIQATKLEDSAVYFCASSQVQQFFGPGTRLTVL.

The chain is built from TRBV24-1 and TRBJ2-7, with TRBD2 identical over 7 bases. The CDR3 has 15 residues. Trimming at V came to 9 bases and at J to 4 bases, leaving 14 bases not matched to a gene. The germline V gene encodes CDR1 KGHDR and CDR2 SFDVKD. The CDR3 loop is CATEPRLAGDYEQYF. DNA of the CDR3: TGTGCCACCGAGCCCAGGCTTGCGGGAGATTACGAGCAGTACTTC.

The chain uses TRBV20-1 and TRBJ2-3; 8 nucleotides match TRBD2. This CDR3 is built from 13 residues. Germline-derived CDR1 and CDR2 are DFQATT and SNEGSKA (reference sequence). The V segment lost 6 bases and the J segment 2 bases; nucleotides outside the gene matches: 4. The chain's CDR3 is CSAGSGVTDTQYF. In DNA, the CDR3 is TGCAGTGCCGGTAGCGGGGTCACAGATACGCAGTATTTT.